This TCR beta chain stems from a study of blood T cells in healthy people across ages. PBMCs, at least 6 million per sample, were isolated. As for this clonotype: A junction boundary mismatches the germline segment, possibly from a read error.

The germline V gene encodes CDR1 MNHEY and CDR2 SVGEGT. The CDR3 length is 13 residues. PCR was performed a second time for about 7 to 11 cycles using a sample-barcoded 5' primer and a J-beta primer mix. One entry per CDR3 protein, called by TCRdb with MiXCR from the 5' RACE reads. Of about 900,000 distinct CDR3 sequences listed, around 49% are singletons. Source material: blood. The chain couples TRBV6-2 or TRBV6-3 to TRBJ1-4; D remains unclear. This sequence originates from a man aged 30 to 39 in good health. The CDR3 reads CASSYYGIEELFF. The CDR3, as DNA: TGTGCCAGCAGTTACTACGGGATTGAAGAACTGTTTTTT.